The TCR beta chain under discussion was sequenced for a study of blood T cell repertoires in COVID-19 (TCRdb year 2020). Background for the entire study: Samples from collaborators originated in the United States, Italy and Spain and spanned both the acute and convalescent phases of COVID-19. The material from the prospective study consisted of cDNA or gDNA derived from T cells, B-cell-depleted T cells, or PBMCs. Subjects who had been exposed to COVID-19, were actively infected with it, or had recovered from it provided the deeply sampled blood TCRbeta repertoires that made up the dataset. The repertoires were released in a freely available public database intended as a resource for research on the immune response to SARS-CoV-2. The samples were drawn from two sources: the first 160 participants of the ongoing ImmuneRACE study, and 1,254 subjects contributed by 6 global collaborators. Nearly every sample came with metadata listing a de-identified subject ID, COVID-19 status, age in years and sex. Where available, HLA class I and class II types were taken from metadata supplied by the sample provider and were not determined by assay-based typing. Study-wide findings and limitations: The quantity of clinical and demographic metadata differed by source and by participant and was supplied without curation.

Between the V and J ends, shortened by 5 bases and 5 bases respectively, the junction contains 10 bases. Measured from the cysteine to the phenylalanine, the CDR3 is 13 residues long. The CDR3 DNA has 39 bases and is translated from base 1. Turning to this clone: It lacks a known antigen. No base qualities exist here, and no much larger clone lies one base off it.

Each collaborating institution followed its own protocols to collect whole blood in K2EDTA tubes. For TCRbeta analysis, collaborator samples were shipped as frozen whole blood, as isolated PBMCs, or as DNA extracted from either sample type. TCRbeta CDR3 regions were amplified from genomic DNA using the immunoSEQ Assay, a bias-controlled multiplex PCR. The authors' pipeline ran thus. Within the assay, amplification of reference gene primers was used to estimate how many nucleated cells each sample contained. To quantify the absolute abundance of each unique TCRbeta CDR3 rearrangement, sequence reads were collapsed and filtered. Productive Simpson clonality was computed per sample as the square root of Simpson's diversity index over productive rearrangements. Held by TCRdb, this immuneACCESS table contains in-frame sequences only and omits some clones. Under half of the omission traces to an unresolved V gene where checked; the cause of the rest is unknown. V, J and clone size derive from that table, while D and trimming were established from the DNA sequence. A total of approximately 160,000 clones appear in this sample, 80% to 85% of them only once. Together, the top ten hold under 3% of the sample.

Source material: peripheral blood. This TCR came from a woman in her sixties or seventies with acute or convalescent COVID-19. The chain is assembled from TRBV5-3 and TRBJ2-2; 5 matching bases give a weak D call of TRBD1. TRBV5-3 is noted as an ORF with a role that remains uncertain. The DNA sequence reads TGTGCCAGAAGAAGAAGACAGACCGGGGAGCTGTTTTTT. The encoded protein is CARRRRQTGELFF.